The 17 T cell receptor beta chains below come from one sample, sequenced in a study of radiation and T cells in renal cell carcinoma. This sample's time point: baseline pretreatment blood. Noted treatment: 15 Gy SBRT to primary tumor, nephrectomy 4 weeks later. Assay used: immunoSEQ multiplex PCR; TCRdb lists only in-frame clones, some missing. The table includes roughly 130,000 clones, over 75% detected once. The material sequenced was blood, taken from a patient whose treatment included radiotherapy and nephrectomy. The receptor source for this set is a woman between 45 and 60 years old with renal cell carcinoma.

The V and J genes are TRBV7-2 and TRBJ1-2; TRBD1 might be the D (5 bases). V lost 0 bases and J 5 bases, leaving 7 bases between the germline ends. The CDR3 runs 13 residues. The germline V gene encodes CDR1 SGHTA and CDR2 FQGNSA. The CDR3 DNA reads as TGTGCCAGCAGCTTAGCCAGGGCTTATGGCTACACCTTC. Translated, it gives CASSLARAYGYTF. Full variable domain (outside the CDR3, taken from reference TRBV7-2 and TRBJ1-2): GAGVSQSPSNKVTEKGKDVELRCDPISGHTALYWYRQSLGQGLEFLIYFQGNSAPDKSGLPSDRFSAERTGGSVSTLTIQRTQQEDSAVYLCASSLARAYGYTFGSGTRLTVV.

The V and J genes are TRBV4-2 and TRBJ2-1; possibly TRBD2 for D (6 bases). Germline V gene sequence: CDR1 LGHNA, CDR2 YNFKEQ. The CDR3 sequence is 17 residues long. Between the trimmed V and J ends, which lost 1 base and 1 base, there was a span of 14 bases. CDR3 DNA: TGTGCCAGCAGCCAAGCTCCTCGCGGGGCGTCCTACAATGAGCAGTTCTTC. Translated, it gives CASSQAPRGASYNEQFF.

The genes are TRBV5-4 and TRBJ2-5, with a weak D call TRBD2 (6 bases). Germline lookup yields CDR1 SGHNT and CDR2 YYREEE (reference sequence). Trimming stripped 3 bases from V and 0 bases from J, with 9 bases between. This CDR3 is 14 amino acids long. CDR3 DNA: TGTGCCAGCAGCTCTGCGGGGAACCAAGAGACCCAGTACTTC. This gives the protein CASSSAGNQETQYF.

The CDR3 region is CASRGTAHSGANVLTF. DNA for the CDR3: TGCGCCAGCAGGGGGACAGCACACTCTGGGGCCAACGTCCTGACTTTC. The V call is TRBV5-1, the J call TRBJ2-6, with 7 bases identical to TRBD1. V was pared by 5 bases and J by 0 bases, with 5 bases of the junction left unmatched. Germline values: CDR1 SGHRS, CDR2 YFSETQ. The CDR3 runs 16 residues.

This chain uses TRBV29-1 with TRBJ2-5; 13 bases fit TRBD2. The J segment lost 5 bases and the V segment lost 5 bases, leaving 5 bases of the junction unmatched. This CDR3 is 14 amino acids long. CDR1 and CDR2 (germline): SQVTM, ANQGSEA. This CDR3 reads CSVRGLAGLETQYF. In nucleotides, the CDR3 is TGCAGCGTTAGGGGACTAGCGGGGTTGGAGACCCAGTACTTC.

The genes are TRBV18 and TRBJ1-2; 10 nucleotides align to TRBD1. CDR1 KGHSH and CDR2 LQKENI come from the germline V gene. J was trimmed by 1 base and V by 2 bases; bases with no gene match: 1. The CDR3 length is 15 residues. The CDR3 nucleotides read TGTGCCAGCTCACCAGGGACAGGGGATAACTATGGCTACACCTTC. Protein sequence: CASSPGTGDNYGYTF.

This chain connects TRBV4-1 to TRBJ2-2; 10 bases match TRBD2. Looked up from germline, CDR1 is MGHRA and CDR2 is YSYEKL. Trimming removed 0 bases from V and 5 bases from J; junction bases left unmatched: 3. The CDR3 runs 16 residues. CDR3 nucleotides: TGCGCCAGCAGCCAAGATAGCGGGGGGAGAACCGGGGAGCTGTTTTTT. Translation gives CASSQDSGGRTGELFF.

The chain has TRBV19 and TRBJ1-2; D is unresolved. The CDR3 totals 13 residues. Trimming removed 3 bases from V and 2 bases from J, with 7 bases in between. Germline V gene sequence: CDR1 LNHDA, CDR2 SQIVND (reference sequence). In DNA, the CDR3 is TGTGCCAGTAGTATTGGATTCAACTATGGCTACACCTTC. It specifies CASSIGFNYGYTF.

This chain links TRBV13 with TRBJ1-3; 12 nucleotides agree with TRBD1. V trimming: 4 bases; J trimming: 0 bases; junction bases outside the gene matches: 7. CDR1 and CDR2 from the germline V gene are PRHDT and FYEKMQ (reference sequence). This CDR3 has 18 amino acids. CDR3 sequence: CASSWGQGAFPSGNTIYF. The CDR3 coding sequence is TGTGCCAGCAGCTGGGGACAGGGGGCCTTTCCCTCTGGAAACACCATATATTTT. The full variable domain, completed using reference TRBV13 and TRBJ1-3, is AAGVIQSPRHLIKEKRETATLKCYPIPRHDTVYWYQQGPGQDPQFLISFYEKMQSDKGSIPDRFSAQQFSDYHSELNMSSLELGDSALYFCASSWGQGAFPSGNTIYFGEGSWLTVV.

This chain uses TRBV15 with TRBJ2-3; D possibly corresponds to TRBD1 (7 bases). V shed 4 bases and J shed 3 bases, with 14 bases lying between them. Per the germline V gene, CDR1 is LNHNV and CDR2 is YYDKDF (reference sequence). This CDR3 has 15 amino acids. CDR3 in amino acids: CATSTRTGGTDTQYF. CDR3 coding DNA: TGTGCCACCAGCACAAGGACAGGAGGGACAGATACGCAGTATTTT.

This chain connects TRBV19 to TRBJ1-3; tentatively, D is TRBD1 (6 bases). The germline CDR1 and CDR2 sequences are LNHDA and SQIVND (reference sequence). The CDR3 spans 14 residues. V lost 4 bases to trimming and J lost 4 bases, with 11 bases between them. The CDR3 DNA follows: TGTGCCAGTAGTAAGGGGGGAACCGGAAACACCATATATTTT. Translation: CASSKGGTGNTIYF. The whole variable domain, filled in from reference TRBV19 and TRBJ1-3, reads DGGITQSPKYLFRKEGQNVTLSCEQNLNHDAMYWYRQDPGQGLRLIYYSQIVNDFQKGDIAEGYSVSREKKESFPLTVTSAQKNPTAFYLCASSKGGTGNTIYFGEGSWLTVV.

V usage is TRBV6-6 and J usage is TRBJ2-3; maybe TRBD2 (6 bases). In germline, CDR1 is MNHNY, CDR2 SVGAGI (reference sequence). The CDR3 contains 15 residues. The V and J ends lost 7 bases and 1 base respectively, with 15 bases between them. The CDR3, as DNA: TGTGCCAGCACCCAACTAGCTTCGGGCACAGATACGCAGTATTTT. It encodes CASTQLASGTDTQYF.

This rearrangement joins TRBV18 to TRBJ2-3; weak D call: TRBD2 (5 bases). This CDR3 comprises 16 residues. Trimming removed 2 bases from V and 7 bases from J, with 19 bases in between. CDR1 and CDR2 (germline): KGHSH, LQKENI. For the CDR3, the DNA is TGTGCCAGCTCACCAGTTCTGAACGGGGATAGGAATACGCAGTATTTT. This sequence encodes CASSPVLNGDRNTQYF.

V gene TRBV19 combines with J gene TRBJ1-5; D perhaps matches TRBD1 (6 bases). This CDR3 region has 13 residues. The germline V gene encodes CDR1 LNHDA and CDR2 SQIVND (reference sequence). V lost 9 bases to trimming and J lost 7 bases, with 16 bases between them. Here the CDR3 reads CASRRQAYQPQHF. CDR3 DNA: TGTGCCAGCCGAAGACAGGCCTACCAGCCCCAGCATTTT.

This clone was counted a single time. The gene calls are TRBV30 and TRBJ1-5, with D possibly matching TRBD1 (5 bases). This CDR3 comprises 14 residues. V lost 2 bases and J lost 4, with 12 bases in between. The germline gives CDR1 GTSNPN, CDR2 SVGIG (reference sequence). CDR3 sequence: CAWSWGSQNQPQHF. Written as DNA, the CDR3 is TGTGCCTGGAGTTGGGGCAGTCAAAATCAGCCCCAGCATTTT.

CDR3 loop: CASSLAWAGRGTNTEAFF. CDR3 sequence (DNA): TGTGCCAGCAGCTTAGCGTGGGCAGGGAGGGGAACCAACACTGAAGCTTTCTTT. The V call is TRBV7-8, the J call TRBJ1-1; D perhaps matches TRBD1 (5 bases). V was cut by 0 bases and J by 2 bases, with 19 bases left in between. The germline V gene has CDR1 SGHVS and CDR2 FQNEAQ. There are 18 residues in the CDR3.

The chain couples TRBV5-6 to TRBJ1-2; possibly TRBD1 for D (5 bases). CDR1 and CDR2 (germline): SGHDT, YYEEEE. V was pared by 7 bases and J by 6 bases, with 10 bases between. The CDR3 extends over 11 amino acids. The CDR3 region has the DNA TGTGCCAGCTGGGGCGGAGATGGCTACACCTTC. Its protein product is CASWGGDGYTF.